This entry describes one T cell receptor (beta chain). This specimen belongs to a study of CD8+CD57+ T cells in acquired aplastic anemia. CDR1 ENHRY and CDR2 SYGVKD come from the germline V gene. The CDR3 runs 14 residues. V lost 7 bases and J 6 bases, leaving 19 bases between the germline ends. Patients picked for sequencing had shown CD8+CD57+ cell expansion detected by flow cytometry. The template used for profiling TCR beta VDJ and CDR3 was genomic DNA. TCRdb re-called the reads through MiXCR, storing one row per CDR3 protein. The sample holds hundreds of thousands of distinct CDR3 sequences, more than 25% seen once.

The chain joins TRBV10-3 to TRBJ2-7; D uncertain. Sequences were obtained from sorted CD4+, CD8+, or CD8+CD57+ T cells (not recorded which) from PBMCs. The clonotype originates from a human donor with aplastic anemia. The chain's CDR3 is CAITPSGPDIEQYF. The DNA of the CDR3 is TGTGCCATCACCCCGTCCGGACCCGACATCGAGCAGTACTTC.